There are a few counts of the clone carrying this T cell receptor (beta chain). The data derive from a study of blood T cell repertoires in COVID-19. Study details: The study drew acute and convalescent COVID-19 samples from the United States, Italy and Spain. T cells, B-cell-depleted T cells, or PBMCs provided the cDNA or gDNA that served as material.

The protocol was immunoSEQ multiplex PCR, while the TCRdb copy is restricted to in-frame clones and leaves out a portion. The profile shows some 49,000 clones, 75% to 85% of them singletons. This receptor was obtained from a woman aged 55-70 years with acute or convalescent COVID-19. The sequenced sample was peripheral blood.

The CDR3 is CASSFSVWTEAFF. The CDR3 DNA follows: TGTGCCAGCAGCTTTTCCGTATGGACAGAAGCTTTCTTT. J is TRBJ1-1 and V is TRBV7-2; TRBD1 might be the D (5 bases). This CDR3 region has 13 residues. The germline gives CDR1 SGHTA, CDR2 FQGNSA. Trimming took 3 bases from V and 8 from J, leaving 13 bases between them.